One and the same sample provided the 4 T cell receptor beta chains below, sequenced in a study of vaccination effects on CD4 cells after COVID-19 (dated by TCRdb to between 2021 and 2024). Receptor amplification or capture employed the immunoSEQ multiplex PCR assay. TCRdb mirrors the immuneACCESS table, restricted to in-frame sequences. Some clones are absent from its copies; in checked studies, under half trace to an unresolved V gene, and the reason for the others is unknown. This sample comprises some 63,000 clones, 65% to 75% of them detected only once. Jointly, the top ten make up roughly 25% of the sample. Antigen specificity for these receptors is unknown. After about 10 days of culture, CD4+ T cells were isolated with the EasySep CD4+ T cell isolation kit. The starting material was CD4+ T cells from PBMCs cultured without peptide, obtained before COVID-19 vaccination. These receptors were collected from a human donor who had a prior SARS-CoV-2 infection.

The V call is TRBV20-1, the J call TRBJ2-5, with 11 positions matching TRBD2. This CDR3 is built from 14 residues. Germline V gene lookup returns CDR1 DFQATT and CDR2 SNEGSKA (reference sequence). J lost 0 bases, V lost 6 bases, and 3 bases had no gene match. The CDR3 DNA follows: TGCAGTGCCAGTAGCGGGGGGGACCAAGAGACCCAGTACTTC. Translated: CSASSGGDQETQYF.

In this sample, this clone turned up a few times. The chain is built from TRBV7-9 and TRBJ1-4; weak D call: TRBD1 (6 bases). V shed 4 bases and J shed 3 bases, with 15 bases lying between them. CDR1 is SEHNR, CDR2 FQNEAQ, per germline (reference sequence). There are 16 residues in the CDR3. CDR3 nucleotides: TGTGCCAGCAGCTCGAGGGCGGGGGCTGCTAATGAAAAACTGTTTTTT. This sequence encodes CASSSRAGAANEKLFF.

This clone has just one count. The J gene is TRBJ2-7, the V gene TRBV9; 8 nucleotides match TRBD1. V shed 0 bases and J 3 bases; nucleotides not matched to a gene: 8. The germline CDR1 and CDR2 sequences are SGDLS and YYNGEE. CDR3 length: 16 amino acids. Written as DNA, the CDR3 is TGTGCCAGCAGCGTAGCCCCGACAGGGGAAAGCTACGAGCAGTACTTC. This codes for CASSVAPTGESYEQYF.

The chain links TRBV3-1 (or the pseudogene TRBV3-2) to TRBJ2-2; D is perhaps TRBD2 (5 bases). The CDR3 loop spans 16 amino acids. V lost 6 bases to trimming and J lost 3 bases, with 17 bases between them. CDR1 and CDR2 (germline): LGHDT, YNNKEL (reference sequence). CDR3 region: CASSTTAGSYTGELFF. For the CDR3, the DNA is TGTGCCAGCAGTACCACGGCGGGCAGTTACACCGGGGAGCTGTTTTTT.